The TCR beta chain described here comes from a study of identical twins. The sample holds many counts of this clonotype. Germline values: CDR1 MGHRA, CDR2 YSYEKL. This CDR3 spans 18 amino acids. V lost 0 bases and J lost 1; bases outside the gene matches: 6. TCRdb fed the 5' RACE reads into MiXCR, producing one record per CDR3 protein. The top ten clones hold approximately 0.52% of a sample with approximately 530,000 distinct CDR3 sequences, about a fifth of them seen once. The data also belong to a second study, concerning yellow fever vaccine responses in identical twins.

The sample was CD4+ T cells sorted from blood. This clonotype was sampled from a woman under 30 in good health. This chain connects TRBV4-1 to TRBJ2-3, with 11 bases matching TRBD2. CDR3 coding DNA: TGCGCCAGCAGCCAAGATCATCCACTAGCGGGGGGCACAGATACGCAGTATTTT. It yields the protein CASSQDHPLAGGTDTQYF.